The sequence of this TCR beta chain was determined in a study of OX40 agonist ivuxolimab in advanced cancers. With regard to the full study: Ivuxolimab was a fully human IgG2 agonistic monoclonal antibody targeting the costimulatory receptor OX40 (CD134). Intravenous ivuxolimab was administered to patients every 2 weeks at six dose levels: 0.01, 0.1, 0.3, 1.5, 3 and 10 mg/kg. Of the roughly 54 patients in dose escalation, 19 had hepatocellular carcinoma, around 15 had melanoma, 9 had renal cell carcinoma and 9 had head and neck cancer. The dose-escalation cohort was around 83% male with a mean age of around 64 years, ranging from roughly 20 to 80. Patients were allowed to have had prior anti-PD-1, anti-PD-L1 or anti-CTLA-4 therapy, and 40% of the dose-escalation patients had been treated with checkpoint inhibitors. Partial responses occurred in three dose-escalation patients: two with cutaneous melanoma and one with hepatocellular carcinoma. The purpose of peripheral TCRbeta sequencing was to test whether ivuxolimab changed TCR sequence diversity and led to clonal T-cell expansion. The paper covers the monotherapy dose-escalation part of the phase I ivuxolimab trial, which included N ≈ 50 patients. Points the paper makes about the study in general: In the 0.1-3.0 mg/kg groups, partial responders were among the patients with the lowest normalized peripheral clonal expansion, particularly in CD8+ T cells. Low levels of normalized T-cell clonal expansion were also seen in some nonresponding patients. After ivuxolimab, CD8+ T cells had more expanded clones than CD4+ T cells on average. At doses of 0.1 to 3.0 mg/kg, clonal expansion of both CD4+ and CD8+ T cells in blood was seen between baseline and week 6. Which antigens the clonally expanded peripheral T cells were specific for was not determined.

Patients with autoimmune disease history or receiving systemic immunosuppression were excluded from the trial. Peripheral blood for TCR sequencing was collected from all dose cohorts at baseline, on cycle 4 day 1, and on cycle 7 day 1. Samples came from an open-label, multicenter, first-in-human phase I dose-escalation trial of ivuxolimab. Adults with locally advanced or metastatic melanoma, renal cell carcinoma, hepatocellular carcinoma or head and neck squamous cell carcinoma were enrolled in the trial. Before TCR sequencing, CD4+ T cells and CD8+ T cells from peripheral blood were sorted into separate populations. Via the germline V gene (reference sequence), CDR1 is SGHNT and CDR2 YYREEE. At the junction V is shortened by 4 bases and J by 7 bases; bases outside the gene matches: 6. From its cysteine to its phenylalanine, the CDR3 spans 15 amino acids. CDR3 DNA is the only sequence kept; it has 45 bases, read in frame from the first base.

Genomic DNA was isolated from the sorted cells so that the TCRbeta CDR3 region could be sequenced. The immunoSEQ Assay was used for sequencing of TCRbeta CDR3 regions. TCRdb retrieved this table from immuneACCESS and kept in-frame rearrangements only. Not all clones are present; in checked studies, unresolved V genes account for under half, and no reason is known for the remainder. The sample table lists tens of thousands of clones, 75% to 90% of them with a count of one. The leading ten clones occupy about 0.42% of the sample. Concerning this clone itself: There is no known antigen for this receptor. The input lacks base qualities; no much larger clone sits a single base away.

The chain was built from TRBV5-4 and TRBJ2-2, with 11 central nucleotides matching TRBD1. The clonotype was recovered from an adult with an advanced solid tumor such as melanoma, head and neck, liver or kidney cancer. The source material was CD4+ or CD8+ T cells sorted from blood, sampled in a trial of the OX40 agonist ivuxolimab. The DNA is as follows: TGTGCCAGCAGCAAGGACAGGGGGCGCGGCGGGGAGCTGTTTTTT. Its protein product is CASSKDRGRGGELFF.